Following are 25 T cell receptor beta chains from one sample sequenced in a study of synovial regulatory T cells in juvenile arthritis. This table comes from immunoSEQ multiplex PCR, and its TCRdb copy is limited to in-frame clones, with some not included. The sample's table shows around 9,500 clones. The sample consisted of Treg cells from blood. Subset specified: remaining (HLA-DR-negative) circulating blood Treg cells. Every receptor here comes from a donor younger than 30 with juvenile idiopathic arthritis.

The V call is TRBV7-2, the J call TRBJ2-7; TCRdb lists TRBD1, though no DNA is available to test this call. This CDR3 region has 14 residues. The entry carries no DNA sequence. Germline CDR1 is SGHTA and CDR2 is FQGNSA. The chain's CDR3 is CASSLRDRGYEQYF.

The chain employs TRBV5-1 and TRBJ1-1; TCRdb's assignment of TRBD1 cannot be checked, as there is no DNA. This CDR3 contains 17 residues. No DNA sequence is on record. Germline lookup yields CDR1 SGHRS and CDR2 YFSETQ. The CDR3: CASSSRRGQLANTEAFF.

The rearrangement links TRBV5-1 to TRBJ1-5. Germline V gives CDR1 SGHRS, CDR2 YFSETQ. This CDR3 comprises 15 residues. No coding sequence is recorded. The CDR3 is CASSLSGGSNQPQHF.

The chain joins TRBV4-3 to TRBJ2-3; there is no DNA to check the TCRdb D call of TRBD2. Germline lookup yields CDR1 LGHNA and CDR2 YSLEER. The CDR3 extends over 17 amino acids. No DNA is listed. The CDR3 spells CASSQVPLAGGGDTQYF.

This clone is identified as medium-sized from frequency. This chain joins TRBV29-1 and TRBJ1-1. CDR3 length: 14 residues. No DNA sequence is on record. Germline CDR1 SQVTM, CDR2 ANQGSEA. The CDR3 region is CSVDLGTVNTEAFF.

This sequence joins TRBV25-1 and TRBJ2-5. Germline V gives CDR1 MGHDK, CDR2 SYGVNS. This CDR3 is built from 16 residues. The entry carries no DNA sequence. The CDR3: CASSPISGFSSYEQYF.

This clone is medium-sized by frequency. The chain has TRBV5-1 and TRBJ1-5. This CDR3 has 13 amino acids. This entry has no DNA. Germline CDR1 is SGHRS and CDR2 is YFSETQ. The CDR3 sequence is CASSFEGNQPQHF.

The chain recombines TRBV30 with TRBJ2-5; TCRdb returns TRBD1, unconfirmable since there is no DNA. CDR3 length equals 14 residues. There is no recorded DNA. Germline V gene sequence: CDR1 GTSNPN, CDR2 SVGIG (reference sequence). CDR3 in amino acids: CAWSSGAYQETQYF.

The rearrangement links TRBV7-2 to TRBJ1-2. This CDR3 has 14 residues. No DNA was logged. CDR1 is SGHTA and CDR2 is FQGNSA in the germline V gene. The CDR3 reads CASSLAAQAGGYTF.

V and J are TRBV5-1 and TRBJ2-1; TCRdb returns TRBD2, unconfirmable since there is no DNA. This CDR3 contains 14 residues. No DNA is listed. Germline V gene lookup returns CDR1 SGHRS and CDR2 YFSETQ. CDR3 in amino acids: CASSFWTSGKEQFF.

Here the CDR3 reads CASRGGLDWADTQYF. The V and J genes are TRBV6-1 and TRBJ2-3; lacking DNA, the TRBD2 call made by TCRdb goes unchecked. The CDR3 consists of 15 residues. Nucleotide data are not available. Looked up from germline, CDR1 is MNHNS and CDR2 is SASEGT.

The rearrangement uses TRBV7-2 and TRBJ2-1; there is no DNA to check the TCRdb D call of TRBD1. There are 12 residues in the CDR3. There is no recorded DNA. Per germline, CDR1 SGHTA and CDR2 FQGNSA. This CDR3 reads CASSRTVNEQFF.

This chain connects TRBV28 to TRBJ1-2; the D call from TCRdb, TRBD1, cannot be confirmed without DNA. The CDR3 loop spans 15 amino acids. The DNA is not on file. CDR1 MDHEN and CDR2 SYDVKM come from the germline V gene. CDR3: CASSLTATGGYGYTF.

The rearrangement uses TRBV10-3 and TRBJ2-7; TCRdb indicates TRBD1, and absent DNA this call remains unverified. Per germline, CDR1 ENHRY and CDR2 SYGVKD. The CDR3 covers 14 residues. DNA is not on record. The CDR3 protein is CAISRDRDVYEQYF.

This chain joins TRBV2 and TRBJ1-2; TCRdb calls TRBD1, which cannot be checked without DNA. The CDR3 totals 14 residues. The coding DNA is unavailable. Germline-derived CDR1 and CDR2 are SNHLY and FYNNEI. The chain's CDR3 is CASSDWGRNYGYTF. The full variable domain, its missing parts supplied by reference TRBV2 and TRBJ1-2, is EPEVTQTPSHQVTQMGQEVILRCVPISNHLYFYWYRQILGQKVEFLVSFYNNEISEKSEIFDDQFSVERPDGSNFTLKIRSTKLEDSAMYFCASSDWGRNYGYTFGSGTRLTVV.

The CDR3 reads CASSYRGEYGYTF. The chain links TRBV19 to TRBJ1-2; TCRdb gives TRBD1 as the D gene, but with no DNA this cannot be confirmed. Germline lookup yields CDR1 LNHDA and CDR2 SQIVND (reference sequence). This CDR3 is built from 13 residues. No DNA accompanies this entry.

The chain is built from TRBV5-1 and TRBJ1-1. Germline V lookup: CDR1 SGHRS, CDR2 YFSETQ. The CDR3 has 13 amino acids. DNA is not recorded here. CDR3 sequence reads: CASSPYGNTEAFF.

Its frequency marks this clone as medium-sized. The chain is built from TRBV5-4 and TRBJ2-3. This CDR3 has 13 amino acids. Nucleotide data are not available. Germline V gene lookup returns CDR1 SGHNT and CDR2 YYREEE (reference sequence). The CDR3 loop reads CASSLDSTDTQYF.

The chain uses TRBV7-9 and TRBJ2-5; the D gene TCRdb calls, TRBD2, cannot be checked with no DNA. The CDR3 sequence is 16 residues long. DNA is not on record. From germline, CDR1 is SEHNR and CDR2 FQNEAQ (reference sequence). The CDR3: CASEPGLAGGQETQYF.

The chain links TRBV18 to TRBJ2-3; the D call from TCRdb, TRBD2, cannot be confirmed without DNA. Germline lookup yields CDR1 KGHSH and CDR2 LQKENI. CDR3 length equals 14 residues. No DNA sequence is on record. CDR3 loop: CASRVLAGTDTQYF.

The V and J genes are TRBV9 and TRBJ1-1. The CDR3 covers 15 residues. No DNA is listed. Germline V lookup: CDR1 SGDLS, CDR2 YYNGEE. The chain's CDR3 is CASSRFGGQDTEAFF.

The V call is TRBV29-1, the J call TRBJ2-1; TCRdb lists TRBD2, though no DNA is available to test this call. CDR3 length: 14 amino acids. No DNA sequence was recorded. Germline lookup yields CDR1 SQVTM and CDR2 ANQGSEA. The CDR3 here is CSVEPSGRANEQFF.

The chain employs TRBV4-1 and TRBJ2-4; the D call from TCRdb, TRBD2, cannot be confirmed without DNA. Per the germline V gene, CDR1 is MGHRA and CDR2 is YSYEKL. The CDR3 spans 16 residues. The entry carries no DNA sequence. This CDR3 reads CASSQGRAVAKNIQYF.

This clone shows up as medium-sized by frequency. V gene TRBV19 combines with J gene TRBJ1-4. CDR3 length equals 18 residues. No nucleotide data were recorded. Germline V gives CDR1 LNHDA, CDR2 SQIVND (reference sequence). This CDR3 is CASSIDAPGERPNEKLFF.

V is TRBV5-1 and J is TRBJ1-2; TCRdb's D gene call, TRBD1, goes unchecked for lack of DNA. CDR1 SGHRS and CDR2 YFSETQ come from the germline V gene. CDR3 length: 16 residues. The nucleotide record is missing. CDR3 amino acids: CASSLAPTGWKDGYTF.